This TCR beta chain came from a study of blood T cell repertoires in COVID-19. Study as a whole: PBMCs, B-cell-depleted T cells, or T cells were the source of the cDNA or gDNA that made up the material.

In the original workflow: Reference gene primer amplification yielded estimated nucleated cell counts. This table comes from immunoSEQ multiplex PCR, and its TCRdb copy is limited to in-frame clones, with some not included. D and trimming were read from the DNA, whereas the V and J calls and clone size are those reported in that table. The sample lists under 200,000 clones, about 86% seen once, with 0.99% in the top ten. The CDR3 is 15 residues long. Trimming removed 5 bases at V and 4 bases at J, with 17 bases between. CDR1 and CDR2 from the germline V gene are LNHNV and YYDKDF (reference sequence).

The sample taken for sequencing was peripheral blood. The TCR was taken from a man younger than 35 with acute or convalescent COVID-19. The chain carries TRBV15 and TRBJ1-2, with TRBD1 as a possible D gene (6 bases). The CDR3 sequence: CATSRGHQNTYGYTF. The CDR3, as DNA: TGTGCCACCAGCCGGGGACACCAAAATACCTATGGCTACACCTTC.